This T cell receptor (beta chain) was identified in a study of cytomegalovirus exposure and HLA in healthy donors. Study-wide results and limits: In an earlier analysis, about 87% or about 30%: the productive usage of most TCR beta V segments. Trimming of TCR beta V- and J-genes showed a link, identified in a later analysis, to a missense DCLRE1C variant.

A word on this clone: Its matching antigen is unknown.

This CDR3 region has 15 residues. V was shortened by 0 bases and J by 8 bases, with 14 bases between the two germline ends. Germline V gives CDR1 MGHRA, CDR2 YSYEKL. PCR used 60 Vbeta primers and 13 Jbeta primers. Original processing notes: A later analysis counted approximately 80 million unique TCR beta chains, around 12 million shared. TCRdb's table, derived via immunoSEQ multiplex PCR, lists solely in-frame clones and lacks some. V and J calls and clone size are as listed in that table; D and trimming were resolved from the DNA. The table includes about 160,000 clones, approximately 75% detected once.

Source material: PBMCs. The receptor comes from a man aged 50 or older in good health and CMV-seropositive. This chain uses TRBV4-1 with TRBJ1-3, with D perhaps TRBD1 (6 bases). Here the CDR3 DNA reads TGCGCCAGCAGCCAAGATGGTGCCAGGGGTTACACCATATATTTT. Translating gives CASSQDGARGYTIYF.